Listed here are 22 T cell receptor beta chains from one sample, sequenced in a study of shared T cell receptors in the human thymus. Only in-frame clones appear in the TCRdb table, and some are missing; sequencing was by immunoSEQ multiplex PCR. The sample has some 660,000 clones, about 89% seen once. The sample was also reused in another study, on human thymus T cells.

Sequencing was carried out using thymocytes. Receptors were obtained from a boy less than two years old with a congenital heart defect.

The V and J genes are TRBV2 and TRBJ1-1; possible D gene TRBD1, 6 bases. Germline CDR1 and CDR2: SNHLY and FYNNEI. The CDR3 runs to 15 residues. V shed 5 bases and J shed 10 bases, with 23 bases lying between them. CDR3 nucleotide sequence: TGTGCCAGCAGTCCCGGACCCAGGGGTTTTTGTGTAGCTTTCTTT. This translates into CASSPGPRGFCVAFF.

V and J are TRBV5-1 and TRBJ2-2; 10 bases align to TRBD2. Germline CDR1 reads SGHRS; CDR2 reads YFSETQ. J was trimmed by 0 bases and V by 0 bases; bases with no gene match: 11. The CDR3 length is 20 residues. The CDR3 reads CASSLEASGSSLANTGELFF. The DNA of the CDR3 is TGCGCCAGCAGCTTGGAGGCTAGCGGGAGCAGTTTGGCGAACACCGGGGAGCTGTTTTTT.

The genes are TRBV15 and TRBJ2-3; 8 bases are shared with TRBD2. J was trimmed by 2 bases and V by 1 base; bases with no gene match: 8. Germline loops: CDR1 LNHNV, CDR2 YYDKDF (reference sequence). This CDR3 is built from 17 residues. The CDR3 protein is CATSRVGAGANTDTQYF. In DNA, the CDR3 is TGTGCCACCAGCAGAGTTGGAGCGGGGGCCAACACAGATACGCAGTATTTT.

This clone was seen a single time. This chain links TRBV6-5 with TRBJ1-5; D call uncertain. CDR1 and CDR2 from the germline V gene are MNHEY and SVGAGI. CDR3 length: 15 amino acids. Trimming stripped 5 bases from V and 6 bases from J, with 17 bases between. CDR3 sequence (DNA): TGTGCCAGCAGTGGGAATGGGCGGGAGATTCAGCCCCAGCATTTT. Its translation is CASSGNGREIQPQHF.

This chain connects TRBV29-1 to TRBJ2-7; TRBD1 matches at 8 bases. V was pared by 1 base and J by 0 bases, with 5 bases of the junction left unmatched. The CDR3 runs to 15 residues. CDR1 SQVTM and CDR2 ANQGSEA come from the germline V gene. CDR3 loop: CSVEVGQGISYEQYF. For the CDR3, the DNA is TGCAGCGTTGAAGTAGGACAGGGAATCTCCTACGAGCAGTACTTC.

The chain links TRBV15 to TRBJ2-2; 11 bases match TRBD2. J gave up 4 bases and V 4 bases, and 8 bases lay outside the gene matches. Germline CDR1 is LNHNV and CDR2 is YYDKDF (reference sequence). CDR3 length equals 17 residues. CDR3 protein: CATSTNSGRASTGELFF. The CDR3 region has the DNA TGTGCCACCAGCACAAATAGCGGGAGGGCCAGCACCGGGGAGCTGTTTTTT.

The V and J genes are TRBV14 and TRBJ1-1; D gene ambiguous. The V gene's germline CDR1 is SGHDN and CDR2 FVKESK. V dropped 0 bases and J dropped 3 bases, with 8 bases sitting between them. The CDR3 consists of 14 residues. CDR3 DNA: TGTGCCAGCAGCCAAGAGGCCACAGACACTGAAGCTTTCTTT. Its protein product is CASSQEATDTEAFF.

The V gene is TRBV28, the J gene TRBJ2-1; 15 bases map to TRBD2. The trim removed 5 bases at V and 2 bases at J, leaving 10 bases unmatched. This CDR3 has 19 amino acids. Germline lookup yields CDR1 MDHEN and CDR2 SYDVKM. The CDR3 coding sequence is TGTGCCAGCAGTACCAAACCGGGACTAGCGGGGGGCACCTACAATGAGCAGTTCTTC. This encodes CASSTKPGLAGGTYNEQFF.

J is TRBJ1-3 and V is TRBV5-6; no reliable D call. In germline, CDR1 is SGHDT, CDR2 YYEEEE. Trimming took off 0 bases at V and 0 bases at J, with 7 bases between the two ends. The CDR3 is 15 residues long. CDR3 region: CASSLVPFSGNTIYF. Here the CDR3 DNA reads TGTGCCAGCAGCTTGGTTCCCTTCTCTGGAAACACCATATATTTT.

The chain employs TRBV15 and TRBJ2-5; 9 positions agree with TRBD1. V lost 0 bases to trimming and J lost 5 bases; unmatched junction nucleotides: 7. CDR1 is LNHNV and CDR2 is YYDKDF in the germline V gene (reference sequence). This CDR3 spans 16 amino acids. The CDR3 here is CATSRDGGQGFETQYF. In DNA, the CDR3 is TGTGCCACCAGCAGAGATGGCGGACAGGGGTTTGAGACCCAGTACTTC. The full variable domain, in which reference TRBV15 and TRBJ2-5 provide the parts outside the CDR3, is DAMVIQNPRYQVTQFGKPVTLSCSQTLNHNVMYWYQQKSSQAPKLLFHYYDKDFNNEADTPDNFQSRRPNTSFCFLDIRSPGLGDTAMYLCATSRDGGQGFETQYFGPGTRLLVL.

The chain employs TRBV7-9 and TRBJ2-7, with 9 bases identical to TRBD1. V was clipped by 5 bases and J by 4 bases; unmatched bases: 6. Germline V lookup: CDR1 SEHNR, CDR2 FQNEAQ (reference sequence). The CDR3 spans 14 residues. In nucleotides, the CDR3 is TGTGCCAGCAGCCCCGGGACAGGGTCATACGAGCAGTACTTC. Translated: CASSPGTGSYEQYF.

This clone is a singleton in its sample. The chain is built from TRBV28 and TRBJ1-4; 8 bases align to TRBD1. Germline CDR1 is MDHEN and CDR2 is SYDVKM. The CDR3 is 14 residues long. Germline trimming cut 6 bases from V and 8 bases from J; bases unmatched to any gene: 8. CDR3 in amino acids: CASRKDRAKEKLFF. The CDR3 region has the DNA TGTGCCAGCAGAAAGGACAGGGCGAAGGAAAAACTGTTTTTT.

The chain couples TRBV7-2 to TRBJ1-2; 10 nucleotides agree with TRBD1. Germline V CDR1 and CDR2: SGHTA, FQGNSA. After removal of 4 bases from V and 8 bases from J, the junction contained 13 bases not matched to a gene. There are 16 residues in the CDR3. CDR3 bases: TGTGCCAGCAGCTCCCCGGCTCGGGACAGGGGTGTGGGCTACACCTTC. Translated: CASSSPARDRGVGYTF.

The V call is TRBV7-5, the J call TRBJ2-7; the table's D call, TRBD2, has no DNA check behind it. TRBV7-5 is listed as a pseudogene. CDR3 length: 15 amino acids. The CDR3 DNA reads as TGTGTCAGAAGCTCCCTAGCGGGAGGGCGGTACGAGCAGTACTTC. Translation: CVRSSLAGGRYEQYF.

V usage is TRBV25-1 and J usage is TRBJ1-6; tentatively, D is TRBD1 (6 bases). The V and J ends lost 4 bases and 6 bases respectively, with 10 bases between them. The CDR3 spans 14 residues. Germline-derived CDR1 and CDR2 are MGHDK and SYGVNS. CDR3 sequence reads: CASSGRDINSPLHF. The CDR3 coding sequence is TGTGCCAGCAGTGGCCGGGACATTAATTCACCCCTCCACTTT.

The chain is built from TRBV28 and TRBJ2-2; maybe TRBD2 (6 bases). The CDR3 totals 13 residues. V was pared by 9 bases and J by 5 bases, with 13 bases between. Germline V gene lookup returns CDR1 MDHEN and CDR2 SYDVKM. CDR3: CARTGSATGELFF. In nucleotides, the CDR3 is TGTGCCAGAACCGGGAGCGCAACCGGGGAGCTGTTTTTT.

This chain uses TRBV11-3 with TRBJ2-5; D unclear. CDR3 size: 13 residues. V was shortened by 5 bases and J by 5 bases, with 12 bases between the two germline ends. Germline loops: CDR1 SGHNT, CDR2 YENEEA. The CDR3 sequence is CASSLMVGETQYF. In DNA, the CDR3 is TGTGCCAGCAGCCTAATGGTCGGGGAGACCCAGTACTTC.

Here the CDR3 DNA reads TGTGCCAGTAGTATGAATGAGGGAGGGGTTAGGGAAAAACTGTTTTTT. Protein sequence: CASSMNEGGVREKLFF. The chain combines TRBV19 with TRBJ1-4; the D gene is possibly TRBD1 (5 bases). The CDR3 sequence is 16 residues long. The ends were cut back, 3 bases at V and 8 bases at J, with 19 bases in the middle. Germline V gives CDR1 LNHDA, CDR2 SQIVND (reference sequence).

This clone was seen more than once but under ten times. The chain uses TRBV10-3 and TRBJ2-7; D might be TRBD1 (6 bases). V was shortened by 6 bases and J by 4 bases, with 13 bases between the two germline ends. Per germline, CDR1 ENHRY and CDR2 SYGVKD. The CDR3 totals 13 residues. The CDR3: CAIRYREHYEQYF. CDR3 DNA sequence: TGTGCCATCAGGTACAGGGAGCATTACGAGCAGTACTTC.

As for this clone: This same CDR3 is encoded by further DNA sequences in the sample. The rearrangement joins TRBV28 to TRBJ2-5; the match to TRBD1 covers 9 bases. The junction had 0 bases not matched to a gene; V was cut back by 6 bases and J by 4 bases. CDR1 MDHEN and CDR2 SYDVKM come from the germline V gene. CDR3 length equals 12 residues. CDR3 sequence: CASRGQGETQYF. DNA for the CDR3: TGTGCCAGCAGGGGACAGGGAGAGACCCAGTACTTC.

The chain uses TRBV4-1 and TRBJ1-2; 7 bases line up with TRBD1. The CDR3 is made up of 14 amino acids. J gave up 2 bases and V 4 bases, and 4 bases lay outside the gene matches. Germline loops: CDR1 MGHRA, CDR2 YSYEKL. DNA of the CDR3: TGCGCCAGCAGCCCGCGACAGGGAAACTATGGCTACACCTTC. Its protein is CASSPRQGNYGYTF.

V is TRBV19 and J is TRBJ2-1, with D possibly matching TRBD2 (5 bases). The CDR3 runs to 15 residues. CDR1 is LNHDA and CDR2 is SQIVND in the germline V gene (reference sequence). V lost 2 bases, J lost 6 bases, and 14 bases lay in between. CDR3 loop: CASSIQLGEANEQFF. The CDR3 nucleotides read TGTGCCAGTAGTATACAACTAGGAGAGGCCAATGAGCAGTTCTTC.